The clone carrying this T cell receptor (beta chain) was seen once. The target antigen is unknown. This sample is drawn from a study of blood T cells in healthy people across ages. Germline lookup yields CDR1 SEHNR and CDR2 FQNEAQ (reference sequence). Trimming left V 2 bases short and J 4 bases short, with 23 bases between. CDR3 length equals 19 residues. Together with a sample-barcoded 5' primer, a J-beta primer mix was included in a second PCR lasting about 6 to 12 cycles. One entry per CDR3 protein, called by TCRdb with MiXCR from the 5' RACE reads. The sample lists hundreds of thousands of distinct CDR3 sequences, under 30% occurring once. Study conclusions and caveats: Possibly confounding the expanded clonotype changes was the fact that donor CMV status was unknown. In these data, TCR beta diversity tracked strongly with naive T cell percentage.

The sequencing sample was made of blood. The TCR originated in a woman of 80 years or more in good health. This chain links TRBV7-9 with TRBJ2-2; D uncertain. CDR3 DNA: TGTGCCAGCAGCTTATCGCTGGCCTTAGCATCCTCTGGCACCGGGGAGCTGTTTTTT. Translation: CASSLSLALASSGTGELFF.